This TCR beta chain was identified during a study of blood T cells in healthy people across ages. This clonotype was detected only a few times. A J-beta primer mix and a sample-barcoded 5' primer were used in a second PCR of roughly 6 to 12 cycles. TCRdb independently ran MiXCR on the 5' RACE reads; one entry per CDR3 protein. Here the sample spans more than 900,000 distinct CDR3 sequences, 25% being singletons. The CDR3 is 12 residues long. Germline loops: CDR1 DFQATT, CDR2 SNEGSKA (reference sequence). Trimming removed 6 bases at V and 2 bases at J, with 11 bases between. Approximately 9 milliliters of peripheral blood were drawn from each donor into EDTA-treated tubes. The data were also submitted as part of a second study, on T cells of mothers and their children.

This sequence originates from a girl aged 2 to 9 in good health. Specimen: blood. This chain links TRBV20-1 with TRBJ2-7, with D possibly TRBD1 on 5 matching bases. CDR3 DNA: TGCAGTGCCGCCACAGGAACCTACGAGCAGTACTTC. Translation gives CSAATGTYEQYF.